Each of the 28 T cell receptor beta chains below was sequenced from the same sample in a study of shared clonotypes between healthy human individuals. Some clones are missing from TCRdb's copy, which holds only in-frame ones; the method was immunoSEQ multiplex PCR. The repertoire has around 500,000 clones, 65% to 80% of them found once; the top ten carry 12%. The specimen sequenced was PBMCs. These receptors were taken from a woman in her 40s in good health. Some clones in this sample may be carry-over from other donors' samples.

The chain uses TRBV18 and TRBJ2-3; unclear D gene. Trimming cost V 3 bases and J 0 bases, with 13 bases left between them. The CDR3 covers 16 residues. From germline, CDR1 is KGHSH and CDR2 LQKENI. The CDR3 region is CASSPAGSSSTDTQYF. The CDR3, as DNA: TGTGCCAGCTCACCCGCCGGAAGTTCTAGCACAGATACGCAGTATTTT.

The chain carries TRBV28 and TRBJ2-1, with 7 bases lining up with TRBD2. V was pared by 1 base and J by 3 bases, with 3 bases of the junction left unmatched. Germline CDR1 is MDHEN and CDR2 is SYDVKM. The CDR3 spans 15 residues. The CDR3 DNA reads TGTGCCAGCAGTTTATCAGCGGGGAACTACAATGAGCAGTTCTTC. This gives the protein CASSLSAGNYNEQFF.

DNA for the CDR3: TGTGCCAGCAGCTTACAGGGTCGGCAGCCCCAGCATTTT. Encoded protein: CASSLQGRQPQHF. The chain is built from TRBV7-2 and TRBJ1-5; the D gene is possibly TRBD1 (5 bases). The CDR3 has 13 residues. The V gene's germline CDR1 is SGHTA and CDR2 FQGNSA. Trimming pared 2 bases from V and 7 bases from J, leaving 9 bases between.

This chain joins TRBV28 and TRBJ1-3, with D maybe TRBD1 (6 bases). Germline V CDR1 and CDR2: MDHEN, SYDVKM. The ends were cut back, 6 bases at V and 5 bases at J, with 11 bases in the middle. The CDR3 extends over 13 amino acids. In nucleotides, the CDR3 is TGTGCCAGCAGCAAAGGGGGGAGAAACACCATATATTTT. Translated: CASSKGGRNTIYF.

The chain carries TRBV7-2 and TRBJ2-1; 14 bases are a match to TRBD2. J was trimmed by 2 bases and V by 5 bases; bases with no gene match: 8. The germline CDR1 and CDR2 sequences are SGHTA and FQGNSA. This CDR3 is built from 18 residues. The CDR3 coding sequence is TGTGCCAGCAGCATGGGACTAGCGGGAGAGGCCACCTACAATGAGCAGTTCTTC. It specifies CASSMGLAGEATYNEQFF. The entire variable domain, with the rest obtained from reference TRBV7-2 and TRBJ2-1, is as follows: GAGVSQSPSNKVTEKGKDVELRCDPISGHTALYWYRQSLGQGLEFLIYFQGNSAPDKSGLPSDRFSAERTGGSVSTLTIQRTQQEDSAVYLCASSMGLAGEATYNEQFFGPGTRLTVL.

The chain recombines TRBV7-9 with TRBJ2-5, with a tentative D call TRBD1 (6 bases). V was clipped by 4 bases and J by 9 bases, with 30 bases between them. Germline V CDR1 and CDR2: SEHNR, FQNEAQ (reference sequence). The CDR3 loop spans 18 amino acids. The DNA for the CDR3 is TGTGCCAGCAGCTCGGACAGACACGACGGTGTCCAAGAGAGGGCCCAGTACTTC. As protein: CASSSDRHDGVQERAQYF.

Worth noting for this clone: Other DNA sequences in this sample translate to the same CDR3. The chain combines TRBV20-1 with TRBJ2-7; D remains ambiguous. V lost 4 bases and J lost 0, with 4 bases in between. This CDR3 is built from 11 residues. Germline CDR1 is DFQATT and CDR2 is SNEGSKA (reference sequence). The CDR3 spells CSATSSYEQYF. The CDR3 DNA sequence: TGCAGTGCTACTTCCTCCTACGAGCAGTACTTC.

This clone was seen a handful of times. The chain couples TRBV7-2 to TRBJ2-3, with D possibly matching TRBD2 (6 bases). The V and J ends lost 4 bases and 2 bases respectively, with 10 bases between them. This CDR3 contains 14 residues. Germline V gives CDR1 SGHTA, CDR2 FQGNSA. The CDR3 loop is CASSWDWNTDTQYF. In DNA form, the CDR3 reads TGTGCCAGCAGCTGGGACTGGAACACAGATACGCAGTATTTT.

This clone occurred a few times. The gene calls are TRBV27 and TRBJ2-3, with TRBD1 as a possible D gene (6 bases). This CDR3 has 14 amino acids. The ends were cut back, 2 bases at V and 2 bases at J, with 8 bases in the middle. Germline assignment: CDR1 MNHEY and CDR2 SMNVEV (reference sequence). The chain's CDR3 is CASSLRTATDTQYF. CDR3 DNA sequence: TGTGCCAGCAGTTTAAGGACAGCCACAGATACGCAGTATTTT.

This chain connects TRBV10-1 to TRBJ2-7; D call uncertain. CDR1 WNHNN and CDR2 SYGVQD come from the germline V gene (reference sequence). V was pared by 3 bases and J by 2 bases, with 8 bases between. The CDR3 extends over 13 amino acids. CDR3 in amino acids: CASSENPTYEQYF. CDR3 bases: TGCGCCAGCAGTGAAAACCCGACCTACGAGCAGTACTTC.

The rearrangement joins TRBV29-1 to TRBJ2-5, with D possibly being TRBD1 (6 bases). The DNA end is a closer match to TRBJ2-7, so the J assignment may be wrong. The CDR3 contains 13 residues. Germline lookup yields CDR1 SQVTM and CDR2 ANQGSEA. The CDR3 sequence: CSVAVYRVDEQYF. CDR3 nucleotide sequence: TGCAGCGTTGCAGTATACAGGGTAGACGAGCAGTACTTC.

V and J are TRBV11-2 and TRBJ1-4, with D perhaps TRBD1 (6 bases). Trimming removed 1 base at V and 5 bases at J, with 14 bases between. CDR3 size: 16 residues. CDR1 is SGHAT, CDR2 FQNNGV, per germline. This CDR3 is CASSLGLGTQNEKLFF. The CDR3 DNA sequence: TGTGCCAGCAGCTTAGGGTTAGGGACACAGAATGAAAAACTGTTTTTT. The whole variable domain, filled in from reference TRBV11-2 and TRBJ1-4, reads EAGVAQSPRYKIIEKRQSVAFWCNPISGHATLYWYQQILGQGPKLLIQFQNNGVVDDSQLPKDRFSAERLKGVDSTLKIQPAKLEDSAVYLCASSLGLGTQNEKLFFGSGTQLSVL.

J is TRBJ1-5 and V is TRBV27; 10 nucleotides align to TRBD1. The CDR3 spans 14 residues. Germline lookup yields CDR1 MNHEY and CDR2 SMNVEV (reference sequence). V shed 2 bases and J 7 bases; nucleotides not matched to a gene: 2. DNA for the CDR3: TGTGCCAGCAGTTTACGGACAGGGGGGCAGCCCCAGCATTTT. Encoded protein: CASSLRTGGQPQHF.

In DNA, the CDR3 is TGCGCCAGCAGCTTGAACAGCGGGGACGAGCAGTACTTC. This sequence encodes CASSLNSGDEQYF. The rearrangement links TRBV5-1 to TRBJ2-5; 7 bases match TRBD2. The J call is doubtful: the DNA matches TRBJ2-7 better. Germline assignment: CDR1 SGHRS and CDR2 YFSETQ. The CDR3 has 13 residues.

Of note for this clone: Germline and junction disagree at one end, which may indicate a read error. The CDR3 nucleotides read TGTGACAGCTCACGGACCGGGACAGGGGTGTCTGTTGAGCAGTTCTTC. It encodes CDSSRTGTGVSVEQFF. The chain uses TRBV18 and TRBJ2-1, with TRBD1 identical over 10 bases. The CDR3 is made up of 16 amino acids. Germline V CDR1 and CDR2: KGHSH, LQKENI.

This rearrangement joins TRBV28 to TRBJ2-4; TRBD2 aligns across 12 bases. CDR1 and CDR2 (germline): MDHEN, SYDVKM. This CDR3 is built from 18 residues. Trimming cost V 7 bases and J 3 bases; bases outside gene matches: 13. This CDR3 is CASTPWTSGNRGKNIQYF. As DNA, the CDR3 is TGTGCCAGCACCCCCTGGACTAGCGGGAATAGGGGCAAAAACATTCAGTACTTC.

The rearrangement uses TRBV4-1 and TRBJ2-7, with 9 bases identical to TRBD2. There are 15 residues in the CDR3. The germline CDR1 and CDR2 sequences are MGHRA and YSYEKL. The V gene end was trimmed by 6 bases and the J gene end by 3 bases; junction bases not matched to a gene: 9. DNA for the CDR3: TGCGCCAGCAGTCGGCTAGCGGGATTGAACTACGAGCAGTACTTC. This encodes CASSRLAGLNYEQYF.

The rearrangement links TRBV13 to TRBJ2-7, with 14 positions matching TRBD2. The V and J ends lost 5 bases and 1 base, in that order; junction bases with no gene match: 4. CDR3 size: 16 residues. Germline V gene sequence: CDR1 PRHDT, CDR2 FYEKMQ (reference sequence). CDR3 DNA sequence: TGTGCCAGCAGCCCCGGGACTAGCGGGAGTTCCTACGAGCAGTACTTC. Translating it yields CASSPGTSGSSYEQYF.

This clone was recorded at least ten times. V and J are TRBV5-5 and TRBJ2-7, with 8 bases matching TRBD2. The V segment lost 0 bases and the J segment 3 bases; nucleotides outside the gene matches: 2. Germline-derived CDR1 and CDR2 are SGHKS and YYEKEE (reference sequence). There are 14 residues in the CDR3. The CDR3 nucleotides are TGTGCCAGCAGCTTGGTCAGCGGGAGCTACGAGCAGTACTTC. This gives the protein CASSLVSGSYEQYF.

The chain is built from TRBV9 and TRBJ2-7; D tentatively reads TRBD1 or TRBD2 (6 bases each). This CDR3 contains 15 residues. Germline CDR1 and CDR2: SGDLS and YYNGEE. Trimming removed 2 bases from V and 3 bases from J, with 15 bases in between. For the CDR3, the DNA is TGTGCCAGCAGCGTCGGCGGGACACCCCACTACGAGCAGTACTTC. Protein sequence: CASSVGGTPHYEQYF. Looking up the rest from reference TRBV9 and TRBJ2-7 gives the full variable domain: DSGVTQTPKHLITATGQRVTLRCSPRSGDLSVYWYQQSLDQGLQFLIQYYNGEERAKGNILERFSAQQFPDLHSELNLSSLELGDSALYFCASSVGGTPHYEQYFGPGTRLTVT.

This clone occurred many times. The V call is TRBV6-1, the J call TRBJ2-1; TRBD1 matches 10 bases. V lost 4 bases and J lost 3; bases outside the gene matches: 3. Germline assignment: CDR1 MNHNS and CDR2 SASEGT. The CDR3 is made up of 15 amino acids. The CDR3 sequence: CASSVRTGGYNEQFF. The CDR3 DNA reads TGTGCCAGCAGTGTAAGGACAGGGGGCTACAATGAGCAGTTCTTC.

The chain uses TRBV28 and TRBJ1-5; maybe TRBD1 (5 bases). CDR1 is MDHEN and CDR2 is SYDVKM in the germline V gene. This CDR3 region has 14 residues. The V end was cut by 5 bases, the J end by 3 bases, with 11 bases between. The DNA of the CDR3 is TGTGCCAGCAGTAGCGGGGCTCTCAATCAGCCCCAGCATTTT. Translation: CASSSGALNQPQHF.

The chain combines TRBV6-6 with TRBJ1-5; D is perhaps TRBD1 (5 bases). This CDR3 is built from 12 residues. Germline V lookup: CDR1 MNHNY, CDR2 SVGAGI (reference sequence). The V gene lost 6 bases and the J gene lost 7 bases, with 10 bases spanning the gap. The DNA of the CDR3 is TGTGCCAGCAGCCCCGAGGGGCAGCCCCAGCATTTT. Translated, it gives CASSPEGQPQHF.

V and J are TRBV7-2 and TRBJ2-7; 7 positions match TRBD2. The junction had 4 bases not matched to a gene; V was cut back by 0 bases and J by 2 bases. Per germline, CDR1 SGHTA and CDR2 FQGNSA. CDR3 length: 15 amino acids. CDR3 DNA sequence: TGTGCCAGCAGCTTAGCCAGCGGGGTCACCTACGAGCAGTACTTC. Translated, it gives CASSLASGVTYEQYF.

The gene calls are TRBV10-3 and TRBJ2-1; 9 bases map to TRBD1. Germline-derived CDR1 and CDR2 are ENHRY and SYGVKD. The CDR3 totals 14 residues. J lost 5 bases, V lost 6 bases, and 5 bases had no gene match. This CDR3 reads CAIRTGGANNEQFF. The CDR3, as DNA: TGTGCCATCAGAACAGGGGGCGCGAACAATGAGCAGTTCTTC.

The V gene is TRBV30, the J gene TRBJ2-5; 7 nucleotides match TRBD1. The DNA end favors TRBJ2-7, so the J call may be wrong. CDR1 is GTSNPN, CDR2 SVGIG, per germline (reference sequence). The CDR3 consists of 15 residues. In DNA form, the CDR3 reads TGTGCCTGGAGTGCGGACAGGCAACACTCCTACGAGCAGTACTTC. It is translated as CAWSADRQHSYEQYF.

The V gene is TRBV6-5, the J gene TRBJ2-1; perhaps TRBD1 as D (5 bases). Trimming removed 2 bases at V and 2 bases at J, with 10 bases between. This CDR3 has 15 amino acids. CDR1 is MNHEY, CDR2 SVGAGI, per germline. The CDR3 nucleotides are TGTGCCAGCAGTTACGCAGGGATCCCCTACAATGAGCAGTTCTTC. Protein sequence: CASSYAGIPYNEQFF.

As concerns this clone: This may arise from a read error, as a much more abundant clone is one base away. The chain uses TRBV6-1 and TRBJ2-7, with 7 bases identical to TRBD1. This CDR3 is built from 15 residues. Germline V gives CDR1 MNHNS, CDR2 SASEGT. The CDR3 DNA follows: TGTGCCAGCAGTGTAGGGACAGCTAACACCTACGAGCAGCACTTC. Its translation is CASSVGTANTYEQHF.